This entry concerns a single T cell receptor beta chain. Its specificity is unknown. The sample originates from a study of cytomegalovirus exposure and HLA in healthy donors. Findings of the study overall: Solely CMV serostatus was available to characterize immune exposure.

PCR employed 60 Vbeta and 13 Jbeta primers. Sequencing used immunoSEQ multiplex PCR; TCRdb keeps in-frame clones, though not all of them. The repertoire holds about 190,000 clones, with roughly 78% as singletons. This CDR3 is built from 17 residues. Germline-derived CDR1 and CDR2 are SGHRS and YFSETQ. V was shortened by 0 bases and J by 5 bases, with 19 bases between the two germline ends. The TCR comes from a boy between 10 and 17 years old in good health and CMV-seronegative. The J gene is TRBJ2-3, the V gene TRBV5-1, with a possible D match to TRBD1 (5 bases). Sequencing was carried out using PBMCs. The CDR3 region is CASSLALTVSVGDTQYF. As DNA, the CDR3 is TGCGCCAGCAGCTTGGCCTTGACAGTGAGTGTCGGAGATACGCAGTATTTT. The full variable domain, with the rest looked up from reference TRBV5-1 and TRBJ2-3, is KAGVTQTPRYLIKTRGQQVTLSCSPISGHRSVSWYQQTPGQGLQFLFEYFSETQRNKGNFPGRFSGRQFSNSRSEMNVSTLELGDSALYLCASSLALTVSVGDTQYFGPGTRLTVL.